The 13 T cell receptor beta chains in this list originate from one sample, sequenced in a study of CD8 T cells in ankylosing spondylitis. Their cognate antigens are unknown. In TCRdb, the 5' RACE reads were re-called with MiXCR into one record per CDR3 protein. Of more than 650,000 distinct CDR3 sequences in the sample, 12% were seen once. Study conclusions and caveats: Fewer than ten highly homologous variants made up a TCR beta motif that seemed to typify ankylosing spondylitis blood.

The sample consisted of blood, either unsorted or a sorted T cell fraction (not recorded which). These receptors were collected from a male donor with ankylosing spondylitis.

This clonotype turned up a few times. The chain carries TRBV20-1 and TRBJ1-5; no reliable D call. The V gene's germline CDR1 is DFQATT and CDR2 SNEGSKA (reference sequence). V was clipped by 6 bases and J by 7 bases, with 16 bases between them. This CDR3 region has 13 residues. CDR3 nucleotide sequence: TGCAGTGCAAGATCAGAGGCTTCCCAGCCCCAGCATTTT. Its translation: CSARSEASQPQHF.

V and J are TRBV5-1 and TRBJ1-4; D call uncertain. The germline V gene has CDR1 SGHRS and CDR2 YFSETQ. The V end was cut by 3 bases, the J end by 4 bases, with 13 bases between. The CDR3 runs 15 residues. CDR3 sequence (DNA): TGCGCCAGCAGCTCCGGATTGGGGATTAATGAAAAACTGTTTTTT. It translates to CASSSGLGINEKLFF.

Only a few counts were recorded for this clonotype. The genes are TRBV7-2 and TRBJ2-7; 8 bases agree with TRBD2. The CDR3 contains 12 residues. V lost 2 bases to trimming and J lost 6 bases; unmatched junction nucleotides: 0. Germline V gene sequence: CDR1 SGHTA, CDR2 FQGNSA. The CDR3 coding sequence is TGTGCCAGCAGCTTACGGGAGGGCGAGCAGTACTTC. Amino acids: CASSLREGEQYF.

This clonotype showed up many times. The V call is TRBV20-1, the J call TRBJ1-2; 8 bases are a match to TRBD1. This CDR3 is built from 14 residues. Germline values: CDR1 DFQATT, CDR2 SNEGSKA (reference sequence). V lost 6 bases, J lost 6 bases, and 12 bases stayed unmatched. CDR3 DNA sequence: TGCAGTGCGCAAGACAGGGGAGGGGGCAATGGCTACACCTTC. This encodes CSAQDRGGGNGYTF.

V gene TRBV20-1 combines with J gene TRBJ1-4; 7 nucleotides align to TRBD1. Unmatched junction bases numbered 4, after V lost 3 bases and J lost 6 bases. The CDR3 totals 13 residues. In germline, CDR1 is DFQATT, CDR2 SNEGSKA (reference sequence). This chain's CDR3 is CSASQGGDEKLFF. The CDR3 DNA reads as TGCAGTGCTAGTCAGGGGGGCGATGAAAAACTGTTTTTT.

There are a few counts of this clonotype. J is TRBJ2-5 and V is TRBV5-6; 14 bases agree with TRBD2. Trimming took 4 bases from V and 5 from J; bases not matched to a gene: 7. The CDR3 has 16 residues. Per germline, CDR1 SGHDT and CDR2 YYEEEE. The CDR3 loop is CASSLGLAGAGETQYF. DNA for the CDR3: TGTGCCAGCAGCCTGGGACTAGCGGGAGCGGGGGAGACCCAGTACTTC.

The sample holds a few counts of this clonotype. This rearrangement joins TRBV24-1 to TRBJ2-1, with D possibly matching TRBD2 (6 bases). The V and J ends lost 0 bases and 7 bases respectively, with 18 bases between them. The CDR3 loop spans 17 amino acids. Germline V gives CDR1 KGHDR, CDR2 SFDVKD. The CDR3 coding sequence is TGTGCCACCAGTGATTTGCGAGGCGGGGCACGAGAGAATGAGCAGTTCTTC. It translates to CATSDLRGGARENEQFF.

The V gene is TRBV12-5, the J gene TRBJ2-4; D may be TRBD2 (6 bases). Germline CDR1 and CDR2: LGHNT and FRNRAP. This CDR3 is 14 amino acids long. Trimming left V 7 bases short and J 6 bases short, with 16 bases between. The CDR3 DNA reads TGTGCTAGTGCCCTGGGGGGAGCGGGAAACATTCAGTACTTC. It is translated as CASALGGAGNIQYF.

The CDR3 DNA is TGTGCCAGCAGCTCGCGACAGGGTGTCACTGAAGCTTTCTTT. Its translation is CASSSRQGVTEAFF. V and J are TRBV6-2 or TRBV6-3 and TRBJ1-1, with TRBD1 matching over 7 bases. Trimming took 6 bases from V and 4 from J; bases not matched to a gene: 8. Germline V gene data show CDR1 as MNHEY and CDR2 as SVGEGT. The CDR3 spans 14 residues.

This clonotype was observed a handful of times. The chain combines TRBV2 with TRBJ2-7; D call uncertain. Trimming took off 5 bases at V and 4 bases at J, with 9 bases between the two ends. This CDR3 is 12 amino acids long. From germline, CDR1 is SNHLY and CDR2 FYNNEI. The chain's CDR3 is CASSPLRYEQYF. The CDR3 DNA sequence: TGTGCCAGCAGTCCGCTCAGGTACGAGCAGTACTTC.

This clonotype has more than one count but fewer than ten. An end of the junction does not agree with germline; a read error may underlie this. The rearrangement uses TRBV20-1 and TRBJ2-7; 15 bases fit TRBD2. The germline V gene encodes CDR1 DFQATT and CDR2 SNEGSKA (reference sequence). CDR3 length equals 16 residues. Here the CDR3 DNA reads TGCAGTGCTAGACGGACTAGCGGGAGGGCTCTCAACGACCAGTACTTC. Amino acid sequence: CSARRTSGRALNDQYF.

This clonotype was picked up a small number of times. The V call is TRBV4-2, the J call TRBJ1-1; D is undetermined. Germline V gene lookup returns CDR1 LGHNA and CDR2 YNFKEQ. The V gene lost 4 bases and the J gene lost 4 bases, with 16 bases spanning the gap. The CDR3 covers 15 residues. CDR3 amino acids: CASSRSESSGTEAFF. Written as DNA, the CDR3 is TGTGCCAGCAGCCGCAGTGAATCGTCGGGCACTGAAGCTTTCTTT.

This clonotype was picked up a small number of times. The chain employs TRBV30 and TRBJ1-1; a weak D match, TRBD1 (6 bases). The V end was cut by 5 bases, the J end by 3 bases, with 10 bases between. This CDR3 contains 12 residues. Germline CDR1 reads GTSNPN; CDR2 reads SVGIG (reference sequence). The CDR3 loop is CAWHGQYTEAFF. The CDR3 DNA reads TGTGCCTGGCATGGACAGTACACTGAAGCTTTCTTT.